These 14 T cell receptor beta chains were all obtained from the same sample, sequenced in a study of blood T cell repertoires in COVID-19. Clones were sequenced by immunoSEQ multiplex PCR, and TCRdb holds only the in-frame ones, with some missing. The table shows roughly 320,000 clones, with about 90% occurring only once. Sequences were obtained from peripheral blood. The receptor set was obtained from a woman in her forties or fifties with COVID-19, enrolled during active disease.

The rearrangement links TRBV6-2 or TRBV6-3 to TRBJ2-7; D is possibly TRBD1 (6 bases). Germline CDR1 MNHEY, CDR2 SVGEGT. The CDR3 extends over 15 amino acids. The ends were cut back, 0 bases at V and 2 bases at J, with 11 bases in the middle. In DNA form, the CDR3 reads TGTGCCAGCAGTTACTCGCCAGGGGACCCCTACGAGCAGTACTTC. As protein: CASSYSPGDPYEQYF.

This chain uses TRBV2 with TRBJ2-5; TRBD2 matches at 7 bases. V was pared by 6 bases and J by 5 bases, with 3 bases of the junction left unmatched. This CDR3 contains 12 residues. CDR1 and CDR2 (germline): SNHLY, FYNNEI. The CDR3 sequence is CASRGGIETQYF. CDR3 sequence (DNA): TGTGCCAGCAGGGGAGGGATTGAGACCCAGTACTTC.

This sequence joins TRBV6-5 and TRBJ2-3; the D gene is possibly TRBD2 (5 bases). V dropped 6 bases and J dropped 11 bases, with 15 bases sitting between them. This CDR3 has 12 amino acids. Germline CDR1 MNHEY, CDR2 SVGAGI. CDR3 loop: CASRLGAGMQYF. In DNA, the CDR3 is TGTGCCAGCAGGCTGGGCGCCGGGATGCAGTATTTT.

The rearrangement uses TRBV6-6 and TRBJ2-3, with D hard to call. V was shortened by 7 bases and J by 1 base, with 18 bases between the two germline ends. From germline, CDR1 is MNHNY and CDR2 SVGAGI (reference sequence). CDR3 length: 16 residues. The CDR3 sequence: CASIDSLVDGTDTQYF. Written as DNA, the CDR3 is TGTGCCAGCATCGACTCTCTAGTCGACGGCACAGATACGCAGTATTTT.

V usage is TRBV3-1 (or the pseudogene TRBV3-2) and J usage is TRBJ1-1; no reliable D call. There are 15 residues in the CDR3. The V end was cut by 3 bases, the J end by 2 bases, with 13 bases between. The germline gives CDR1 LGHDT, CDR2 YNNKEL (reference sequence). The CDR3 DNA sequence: TGTGCCAGCAGCCAGACTTGGCTACTAAACACTGAAGCTTTCTTT. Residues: CASSQTWLLNTEAFF.

The CDR3: CASRGTSSNQPQHF. In DNA form, the CDR3 reads TGTGCCAGCAGGGGGACAAGTAGCAATCAGCCCCAGCATTTT. The chain uses TRBV2 and TRBJ1-5; a possible D gene is TRBD1 (6 bases). The CDR3 consists of 14 residues. Germline CDR1 SNHLY, CDR2 FYNNEI. V dropped 6 bases and J dropped 0 bases, with 9 bases sitting between them.

The CDR3 spells CASSVGPWGRDYNEQFF. The DNA of the CDR3 is TGTGCCAGCAGCGTAGGCCCTTGGGGGAGGGATTACAATGAGCAGTTCTTC. J is TRBJ2-1 and V is TRBV9; 7 bases map to TRBD2. The length of the CDR3 is 17 residues. Germline CDR1 SGDLS, CDR2 YYNGEE. V dropped 0 bases and J dropped 4; count of bases not matched to a gene: 10.

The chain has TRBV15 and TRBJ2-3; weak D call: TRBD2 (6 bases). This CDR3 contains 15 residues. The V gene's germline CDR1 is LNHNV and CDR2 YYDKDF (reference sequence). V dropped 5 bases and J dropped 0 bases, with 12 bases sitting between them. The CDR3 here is CATSRGSPSTDTQYF. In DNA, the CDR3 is TGTGCCACCAGCCGGGGGTCCCCCAGCACAGATACGCAGTATTTT.

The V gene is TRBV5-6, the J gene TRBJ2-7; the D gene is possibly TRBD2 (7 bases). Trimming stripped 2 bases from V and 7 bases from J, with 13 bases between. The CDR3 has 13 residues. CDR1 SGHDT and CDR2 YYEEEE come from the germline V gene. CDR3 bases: TGTGCCAGCAGCTTCGGGGGGCTGGGAGAGCAGTACTTC. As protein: CASSFGGLGEQYF.

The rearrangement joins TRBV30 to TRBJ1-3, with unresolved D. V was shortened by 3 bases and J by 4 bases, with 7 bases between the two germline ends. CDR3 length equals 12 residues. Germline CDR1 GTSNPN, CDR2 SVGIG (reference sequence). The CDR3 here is CAWSKSGNTIYF. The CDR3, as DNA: TGTGCCTGGAGCAAATCCGGAAACACCATATATTTT. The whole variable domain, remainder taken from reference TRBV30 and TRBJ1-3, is SQTIHQWPATLVQPVGSPLSLECTVEGTSNPNLYWYRQAAGRGLQLLFYSVGIGQISSEVPQNLSASRPQDRQFILSSKKLLLSDSGFYLCAWSKSGNTIYFGEGSWLTVV.

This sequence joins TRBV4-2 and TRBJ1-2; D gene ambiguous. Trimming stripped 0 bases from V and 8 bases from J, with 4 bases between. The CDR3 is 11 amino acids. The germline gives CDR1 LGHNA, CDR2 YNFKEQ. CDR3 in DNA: TGTGCCAGCAGCCAAGAACACGGCTACACCTTC. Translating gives CASSQEHGYTF.

The CDR3 reads CASSPRWQGLAGHNEQFF. Here the CDR3 DNA reads TGTGCCAGCAGTCCTCGGTGGCAAGGACTAGCGGGCCACAATGAGCAGTTCTTC. The chain uses TRBV27 and TRBJ2-1; 11 nucleotides line up with TRBD2. J was trimmed by 5 bases and V by 5 bases; bases with no gene match: 14. This CDR3 contains 18 residues. CDR1 is MNHEY and CDR2 is SMNVEV in the germline V gene (reference sequence).

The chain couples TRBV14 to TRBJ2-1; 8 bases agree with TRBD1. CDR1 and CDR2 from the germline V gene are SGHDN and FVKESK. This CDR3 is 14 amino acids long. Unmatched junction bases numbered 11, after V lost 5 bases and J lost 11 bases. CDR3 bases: TGTGCCAGCAGCGGGACAGGTGGGACGTCTCAGCAGTTCTTC. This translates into CASSGTGGTSQQFF. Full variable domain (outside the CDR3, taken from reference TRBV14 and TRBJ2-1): EAGVTQFPSHSVIEKGQTVTLRCDPISGHDNLYWYRRVMGKEIKFLLHFVKESKQDESGMPNNRFLAERTGGTYSTLKVQPAELEDSGVYFCASSGTGGTSQQFFGPGTRLTVL.

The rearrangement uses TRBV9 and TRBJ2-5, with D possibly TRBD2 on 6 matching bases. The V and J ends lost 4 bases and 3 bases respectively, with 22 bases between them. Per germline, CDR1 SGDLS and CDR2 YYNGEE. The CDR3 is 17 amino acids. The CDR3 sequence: CASSRFGGLEVEETQYF. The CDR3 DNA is TGTGCCAGCAGCCGATTTGGGGGGTTGGAAGTTGAAGAGACCCAGTACTTC.